This T cell receptor (beta chain) was found in a study of T cell repertoires in cytomegalovirus infection. Study findings and constraints: Predominance within the ex vivo response was attributable to HLA-C-restricted CMV-specific TCR beta clonotypes.

Losses at the gene ends were 3 bases for V and 0 bases for J; bases not matched to a gene: 11. Germline V gene sequence: CDR1 SQVTM, CDR2 ANQGSEA. This CDR3 comprises 16 residues. This clonotype was recorded at least ten times. The antigen remains undetermined. MiXCR was run by TCRdb on the reads, yielding one entry per CDR3 protein. This table holds fewer than 250,000 distinct CDR3 sequences, approximately 13% found once. This chain uses TRBV29-1 with TRBJ2-7; 7 bases line up with TRBD1. The sequence was collected from a human donor in good health (CMV status not recorded). Some clones in this sample may be carry-over from other donors' samples. What was sequenced was PBMCs. The CDR3 DNA sequence: TGCAGCGTTGAGGGGGACAGATCTCAGAGCTCCTACGAGCAGTACTTC. Its translation: CSVEGDRSQSSYEQYF.